This passage covers 23 T cell receptor beta chains from one sample sequenced in a study of blood T cell repertoires in COVID-19. Assay: immunoSEQ multiplex PCR; the TCRdb copy retains only in-frame clones and omits some. In the table there are 150,000 to 200,000 clones, almost 80% of which are singletons. Sequenced material: peripheral blood. These receptors all stem from a woman in her sixties or seventies with acute or convalescent COVID-19.

In DNA form, the CDR3 reads TGTGCCAGCAGGAGGGTGAACACTGAAGCTTTCTTT. Translation gives CASRRVNTEAFF. The rearrangement joins TRBV12-3 or TRBV12-4 to TRBJ1-1; D is undetermined. Trimming took off 6 bases at V and 0 bases at J, with 5 bases between the two ends. The CDR3 runs 12 residues.

The rearrangement joins TRBV7-9 to TRBJ1-6; tentatively, D is TRBD1 (6 bases). Germline V lookup: CDR1 SEHNR, CDR2 FQNEAQ (reference sequence). This CDR3 has 14 residues. Trimming removed 4 bases from V and 10 bases from J, with 14 bases in between. Here the CDR3 DNA reads TGTGCCAGCAGCTCAGCAGGGGTGCGCTCACCCCTCCACTTT. It yields the protein CASSSAGVRSPLHF.

V is TRBV20-1 and J is TRBJ1-2; D is possibly TRBD1 (5 bases). V dropped 3 bases and J dropped 7 bases, with 21 bases sitting between them. This CDR3 is built from 15 residues. Germline values: CDR1 DFQATT, CDR2 SNEGSKA (reference sequence). CDR3 nucleotides: TGCAGTGCTAGTCGCGGGGCTCAATCAACTAGTGGCTACACCTTC. Its translation is CSASRGAQSTSGYTF.

V and J are TRBV4-2 and TRBJ2-1; D unclear. Germline V gives CDR1 LGHNA, CDR2 YNFKEQ. This CDR3 region has 11 residues. The V and J ends lost 1 base and 8 bases respectively, with 3 bases between them. The CDR3 spells CASSQVDEQFF. Here the CDR3 DNA reads TGTGCCAGCAGCCAAGTAGATGAGCAGTTCTTC.

The chain combines TRBV7-8 with TRBJ2-3, with 8 positions matching TRBD1. The CDR3 covers 15 residues. Germline CDR1 and CDR2: SGHVS and FQNEAQ. The V gene end was trimmed by 5 bases and the J gene end by 2 bases; junction bases not matched to a gene: 6. CDR3 nucleotides: TGTGCCAGCAGCCCCAGGACAGGGACCACAGATACGCAGTATTTT. Protein: CASSPRTGTTDTQYF.

The CDR3 region has the DNA TGCAGTGCTAGTGGTTCCAGGGCTCCCTACGAGCAGTACTTC. It specifies CSASGSRAPYEQYF. The chain carries TRBV20-1 and TRBJ2-7; tentatively, D is TRBD1 (5 bases). V lost 3 bases, J lost 2 bases, and 14 bases lay in between. Germline CDR1 is DFQATT and CDR2 is SNEGSKA (reference sequence). The CDR3 has 14 residues.

The sample holds a few counts of this clone. The J gene is TRBJ2-5, the V gene TRBV6-6; tentatively, D is TRBD1 (5 bases). The germline V and J ends were trimmed by 2 bases and 5 bases, with 9 bases remaining between them. CDR1 and CDR2 (germline): MNHNY, SVGAGI (reference sequence). The CDR3 spans 13 residues. The CDR3 DNA reads as TGTGCCAGCAGTTACCCAGGGTACGAGACCCAGTACTTC. Residues: CASSYPGYETQYF.

Points on this clone: Other DNA sequences from this sample encode an identical CDR3 as well. The chain recombines TRBV18 with TRBJ2-5; D possibly corresponds to TRBD1 (5 bases). The CDR3 consists of 15 residues. CDR1 is KGHSH and CDR2 is LQKENI in the germline V gene. V lost 3 bases and J 0 bases, leaving 11 bases between the germline ends. The CDR3 is CASSPATAYQETQYF. The CDR3 coding sequence is TGTGCCAGCTCACCCGCGACAGCGTACCAAGAGACCCAGTACTTC.

The chain combines TRBV7-2 with TRBJ2-7; a weak D match, TRBD1 (6 bases). The CDR3 is made up of 15 amino acids. Germline lookup yields CDR1 SGHTA and CDR2 FQGNSA. V lost 2 bases, J lost 2 bases, and 13 bases lay in between. The CDR3 reads CASSLSSDRTYEQYF. The CDR3 region has the DNA TGTGCCAGCAGCTTATCCTCCGACAGGACCTACGAGCAGTACTTC.

In this sample, this clone turned up once. V usage is TRBV14 and J usage is TRBJ1-4, with TRBD1 matching 7 bases. With V trimmed by 1 base and J by 4 bases, 3 bases remained unmatched. The germline gives CDR1 SGHDN, CDR2 FVKESK. The CDR3 extends over 15 amino acids. CDR3 DNA: TGTGCCAGCAGCCAAGCGGGACAGCGTAATGAAAAACTGTTTTTT. It translates to CASSQAGQRNEKLFF.

In its sample, this clone was seen once. This rearrangement joins TRBV7-3 to TRBJ1-1; 7 nucleotides agree with TRBD1. The length of the CDR3 is 13 residues. The germline V gene has CDR1 SGHTA and CDR2 FQGTGA. With 1 base clipped from V and 8 bases from J, the junction kept 4 bases outside the gene matches. The chain's CDR3 is CASSLSLQGEAFF. For the CDR3, the DNA is TGTGCCAGCAGCTTAAGCTTACAGGGGGAAGCTTTCTTT.

This clone occurred many times. The chain carries TRBV28 and TRBJ1-1; the match to TRBD1 covers 11 bases. With 2 bases clipped from V and 10 bases from J, the junction kept 6 bases outside the gene matches. Germline CDR1 and CDR2: MDHEN and SYDVKM. The CDR3 contains 14 residues. Written as DNA, the CDR3 is TGTGCCAGCAGTTTAGGACAGGGGGCGTTTGGAGCTTTCTTT. Amino acids: CASSLGQGAFGAFF.

The chain uses TRBV3-1 (or the pseudogene TRBV3-2) and TRBJ2-3; D not resolved. Germline V gene sequence: CDR1 LGHDT, CDR2 YNNKEL (reference sequence). CDR3 length: 12 amino acids. Trimming pared 4 bases from V and 4 bases from J, leaving 6 bases between. CDR3 sequence reads: CASSPLADTQYF. The DNA of the CDR3 is TGTGCCAGCAGCCCCCTCGCAGATACGCAGTATTTT.

This chain links TRBV4-1 with TRBJ2-2; D is unresolved. The CDR3 runs to 16 residues. V gave up 1 base and J gave up 5 bases, with 14 bases separating them. Germline-derived CDR1 and CDR2 are MGHRA and YSYEKL. The CDR3 nucleotides read TGCGCCAGCAGCCAAGCTGATCTATTTGTTACCGGGGAGCTGTTTTTT. Translation: CASSQADLFVTGELFF.

J is TRBJ1-1 and V is TRBV30; D unclear. The CDR3 runs 13 residues. Germline lookup yields CDR1 GTSNPN and CDR2 SVGIG (reference sequence). V was trimmed by 3 bases and J by 0 bases, leaving 8 bases between them. CDR3 residues: CAWSSGVNTEAFF. CDR3 DNA: TGTGCCTGGAGCTCCGGGGTGAACACTGAAGCTTTCTTT. The variable domain in full, completed from reference TRBV30 and TRBJ1-1, reads SQTIHQWPATLVQPVGSPLSLECTVEGTSNPNLYWYRQAAGRGLQLLFYSVGIGQISSEVPQNLSASRPQDRQFILSSKKLLLSDSGFYLCAWSSGVNTEAFFGQGTRLTVV.

The chain couples TRBV24-1 to TRBJ2-3; TRBD1 matches at 11 bases. This CDR3 comprises 17 residues. Germline V gene lookup returns CDR1 KGHDR and CDR2 SFDVKD. The V gene end was trimmed by 0 bases and the J gene end by 3 bases; junction bases not matched to a gene: 4. The CDR3, as DNA: TGTGCCACCAGTGATTTGCGGGGGACAGGGGGAACAGATACGCAGTATTTT. Translating gives CATSDLRGTGGTDTQYF.

The rearrangement uses TRBV30 and TRBJ1-2; D is unresolved. Germline CDR1 reads GTSNPN; CDR2 reads SVGIG (reference sequence). This CDR3 spans 12 amino acids. Trimming left V 0 bases short and J 7 bases short, with 9 bases between. The CDR3 protein is CAWSVGAAGYTF. Here the CDR3 DNA reads TGTGCCTGGAGTGTAGGAGCAGCTGGCTACACCTTC.

The CDR3 DNA reads as TGTGCCAGCAGCCCCGTGTATTTGGGGCCGATGAACAGCTACACCTTC. Translating it yields CASSPVYLGPMNSYTF. The chain joins TRBV9 to TRBJ1-2; weak D call: TRBD1 (5 bases). Germline V CDR1 and CDR2: SGDLS, YYNGEE. Trimming removed 4 bases from V and 9 bases from J, with 25 bases in between. The CDR3 spans 16 residues. The full variable domain, completed using reference TRBV9 and TRBJ1-2, is DSGVTQTPKHLITATGQRVTLRCSPRSGDLSVYWYQQSLDQGLQFLIQYYNGEERAKGNILERFSAQQFPDLHSELNLSSLELGDSALYFCASSPVYLGPMNSYTFGSGTRLTVV.

The chain recombines TRBV24-1 with TRBJ2-4, with 7 bases lining up with TRBD2. The germline gives CDR1 KGHDR, CDR2 SFDVKD. The ends lost 2 bases at V and 7 bases at J; junction bases unmatched: 10. The CDR3 spans 16 residues. CDR3 DNA sequence: TGTGCCACCAGTGATTCGGACGGGGGGTCTAGTAACATTCAGTACTTC. Protein: CATSDSDGGSSNIQYF.

The sample holds one count of this clone. V gene TRBV29-1 combines with J gene TRBJ2-1; tentative D call: TRBD2 (6 bases). V lost 3 bases and J lost 5, with 17 bases in between. Germline V lookup: CDR1 SQVTM, CDR2 ANQGSEA. CDR3 length: 15 residues. In nucleotides, the CDR3 is TGCAGCGTTGATCGGCCAGGGAGGAGAAACAATGAGCAGTTCTTC. Amino acid sequence: CSVDRPGRRNNEQFF.

The chain has TRBV10-3 and TRBJ2-3, with 15 bases lining up with TRBD2. The germline V gene has CDR1 ENHRY and CDR2 SYGVKD. Trimming removed 4 bases from V and 4 bases from J; junction bases left unmatched: 6. The CDR3 is made up of 17 amino acids. The CDR3 DNA reads TGTGCCATCAGTGGGACTAGCGGGAGGGCCCACTCAGATACGCAGTATTTT. Amino acids: CAISGTSGRAHSDTQYF.

This clone was detected a few times. The V call is TRBV30, the J call TRBJ2-7, with 12 bases that match TRBD2. The CDR3 consists of 14 residues. Germline-derived CDR1 and CDR2 are GTSNPN and SVGIG (reference sequence). Unmatched junction bases numbered 4, after V lost 3 bases and J lost 4 bases. The CDR3 reads CAWSQGTSGYEQYF. The CDR3 region has the DNA TGTGCCTGGAGCCAGGGGACTAGCGGGTACGAGCAGTACTTC.

This clone was counted a few times. The gene calls are TRBV19 and TRBJ1-2; the D is unclear. V was pared by 4 bases and J by 2 bases, with 11 bases between. The CDR3 spans 14 residues. Germline V gives CDR1 LNHDA, CDR2 SQIVND (reference sequence). The CDR3 nucleotides are TGTGCCAGTAGTACCCAGCCCGGGAACTATGGCTACACCTTC. Protein product: CASSTQPGNYGYTF.